This is a list of T cell receptor beta chains from one sample in a study of T-cell memory formation after mild COVID-19. MiXCR, run by TCRdb on the 5' RACE reads, gives a single entry per CDR3 protein. Altogether 150,000 to 200,000 distinct CDR3 sequences are present, roughly 17% being singletons, with the ten largest covering just over 2%. The sample taken for sequencing was PBMCs or a T cell subset sorted from them (not recorded which). These receptors were obtained from an adult woman who had mild COVID-19 (a few samples of this study predate the infection). Cell type and time point are not known. Both conserved end residues are part of each CDR3. Each record gives: CDR3 length, J gene, D gene, V gene, clone size, CDR3 DNA, CDR3 protein. D genes are given only for firm matches. Clone size is shown for a subset of rows, as once, few, many or a class of expanded clone.

len: 14
j_gene: TRBJ1-3
d_gene: -
v_gene: TRBV12-3/TRBV12-4
abundance: many
CDR3nt: TGTGCCAGCAGCTTCCCGACAGCTCCGAGCACCATATATTTT
CDR3aa: CASSFPTAPSTIYF

len: 15
j_gene: TRBJ2-2
d_gene: TRBD1
v_gene: TRBV5-1
abundance: few
CDR3nt: TGCGCCAGCAGCTTGAGGGACAGTAGCACCGGGGAGCTGTTTTTT
CDR3aa: CASSLRDSSTGELFF

len: 15
j_gene: TRBJ2-3
d_gene: -
v_gene: TRBV3-1
abundance: few
CDR3nt: TGTGCCAGCGGACAACCCCAGGGGTTCACAGATACGCAGTATTTT
CDR3aa: CASGQPQGFTDTQYF

len: 14
j_gene: TRBJ2-3
d_gene: TRBD2
v_gene: TRBV20-1
abundance: -
CDR3nt: TGCAGTGCTAGAGCCCTAGCGGGGGCCTATACGCAGTATTTT
CDR3aa: CSARALAGAYTQYF

len: 17
j_gene: TRBJ2-3
d_gene: -
v_gene: TRBV5-6
abundance: -
CDR3nt: TGTGCCAGCAGCTCAATACTACCTGGCGACGGGACAGATACGCAGTATTTT
CDR3aa: CASSSILPGDGTDTQYF

len: 13
j_gene: TRBJ2-1
d_gene: -
v_gene: TRBV7-9
abundance: few
CDR3nt: TGTGCCAGCAGCTGGGACTCCTCCAATGAGCAGTTCTTC
CDR3aa: CASSWDSSNEQFF

len: 19
j_gene: TRBJ2-7
d_gene: TRBD2
v_gene: TRBV30
abundance: few
CDR3nt: TGTGCCTGGAGTGTACGGACTAGCGGGGAGCTTACCCTTTCCTACGAGCAGTACTTC
CDR3aa: CAWSVRTSGELTLSYEQYF

len: 14
j_gene: TRBJ2-2
d_gene: -
v_gene: TRBV6-4
abundance: few
CDR3nt: TGTGCCAGCAGTGACCAGCCGAACACCGGGGAGCTGTTTTTT
CDR3aa: CASSDQPNTGELFF

len: 15
j_gene: TRBJ1-2
d_gene: -
v_gene: TRBV30
abundance: -
CDR3nt: TGTGCCTGGAGTGTACGTCGGCAGGGGATCTATGGCTACACCTTC
CDR3aa: CAWSVRRQGIYGYTF

len: 13
j_gene: TRBJ1-2
d_gene: -
v_gene: TRBV12-3/TRBV12-4
abundance: -
CDR3nt: TGTGCCAGCGCCGCTTTAGAAAACTATGGCTACACCTTC
CDR3aa: CASAALENYGYTF

len: 19
j_gene: TRBJ2-5
d_gene: -
v_gene: TRBV15
abundance: few
CDR3nt: TGTGCCACCAGCAGGGACCTAGGGGGGGGCTCGCCGTACCAAGAGACCCAGTACTTC
CDR3aa: CATSRDLGGGSPYQETQYF

len: 12
j_gene: TRBJ2-3
d_gene: -
v_gene: TRBV24-1
abundance: many
CDR3nt: TGTGCCACCAGTGTTGGTACAGATACGCAGTATTTT
CDR3aa: CATSVGTDTQYF

len: 14
j_gene: TRBJ1-4
d_gene: TRBD1
v_gene: TRBV4-1
abundance: few
CDR3nt: TGCGCCAGCAGCCAAGGGACAGGGGCTGAAAAACTGTTTTTT
CDR3aa: CASSQGTGAEKLFF

len: 13
j_gene: TRBJ1-1
d_gene: -
v_gene: TRBV24-1
abundance: -
CDR3nt: TGTGCCACCAGTGATACAGCGCGGACTGAAGCTTTCTTT
CDR3aa: CATSDTARTEAFF

len: 13
j_gene: TRBJ1-6
d_gene: -
v_gene: TRBV30
abundance: few
CDR3nt: TGTGCCTGGAGTGTACAGGGTAATTCACCCCTCCACTTT
CDR3aa: CAWSVQGNSPLHF

len: 14
j_gene: TRBJ2-7
d_gene: -
v_gene: TRBV7-8
abundance: few
CDR3nt: TGTGCCAGCAGCAGCAGGGATTTGGCATTGAGACAGTACTTC
CDR3aa: CASSSRDLALRQYF

len: 15
j_gene: TRBJ2-7
d_gene: -
v_gene: TRBV20-1
abundance: -
CDR3nt: TGCAGTGCTAGAGATCTGAGGGTATACTCCTACGAGCAGTACTTC
CDR3aa: CSARDLRVYSYEQYF

len: 15
j_gene: TRBJ1-2
d_gene: TRBD1
v_gene: TRBV5-1
abundance: -
CDR3nt: TGCGCCAGCAGCACTTACAGGGGGCCGAACTATGGCTACACCTTC
CDR3aa: CASSTYRGPNYGYTF